The rows below give T cell receptor beta chains drawn from one sample of a study of T cells in Graves' hyperthyroidism and ophthalmopathy. One entry per CDR3 protein, called by TCRdb with MiXCR from the multiplex PCR reads. The table records about 380,000 distinct CDR3 sequences, approximately 13% of them present only once. Sequenced input: blood. The origin of the receptors is a woman aged 60 to 75 with Graves' hyperthyroidism. CDR3s include the opening cysteine and the closing phenylalanine or tryptophan. The order of the fields is V gene, clone size, J gene, D gene, CDR3 protein, CDR3 DNA. The D gene is left open where the match is weak. Clone size appears in some rows only: once, few, many, or a class for an expanded clone.

v_gene: TRBV20-1; abundance: .; j_gene: TRBJ2-7; d_gene: .; CDR3aa: CSALTGTSYEQYF; CDR3nt: TGCAGTGCTTTAACAGGTACATCCTACGAGCAGTACTTC
v_gene: TRBV30; abundance: many; j_gene: TRBJ1-3; d_gene: TRBD1; CDR3aa: CAWRRQGRGNTIYF; CDR3nt: TGTGCCTGGAGGAGACAGGGGAGGGGAAACACCATATATTTT
v_gene: TRBV2; abundance: many; j_gene: TRBJ1-1; d_gene: .; CDR3aa: CASSDSLIGEAFF; CDR3nt: TGTGCCAGCAGTGACTCCCTGATCGGAGAAGCTTTCTTT
v_gene: TRBV13; abundance: .; j_gene: TRBJ2-7; d_gene: TRBD2; CDR3aa: CASSLGQGLAGGHEQYF; CDR3nt: TGTGCCAGCAGCTTAGGTCAGGGACTAGCGGGGGGCCACGAGCAGTACTTC
v_gene: TRBV10-3; abundance: many; j_gene: TRBJ2-3; d_gene: TRBD2; CDR3aa: CAIRQGLAGGGSSTDTQYF; CDR3nt: TGTGCCATCCGTCAGGGACTAGCGGGAGGAGGATCGAGCACAGATACGCAGTATTTT
v_gene: TRBV6-2/TRBV6-3; abundance: .; j_gene: TRBJ1-2; d_gene: .; CDR3aa: CASSHREHSTF; CDR3nt: TGTGCCAGCAGTCACAGGGAGCACTCCACCTTC
v_gene: TRBV13; abundance: many; j_gene: TRBJ2-5; d_gene: TRBD2; CDR3aa: CASRKWGGKETQYF; CDR3nt: TGTGCCAGCAGGAAGTGGGGGGGGAAAGAGACCCAGTACTTC
v_gene: TRBV7-2; abundance: few; j_gene: TRBJ2-2; d_gene: TRBD2; CDR3aa: CAGSLGLAGRMGTGELFF; CDR3nt: TGTGCCGGCAGCCTGGGACTAGCGGGACGAATGGGGACCGGGGAGCTGTTTTTT
v_gene: TRBV29-1; abundance: few; j_gene: TRBJ1-4; d_gene: TRBD1; CDR3aa: CSVRNRGPSNEKLFF; CDR3nt: TGCAGCGTAAGAAACAGGGGGCCCTCTAATGAAAAACTGTTTTTT
v_gene: TRBV18; abundance: once; j_gene: TRBJ2-7; d_gene: TRBD2; CDR3aa: CASSPFAPSLAGEYHEQYF; CDR3nt: TGTGCCAGCTCACCCTTTGCGCCTTCTCTAGCGGGAGAGTACCACGAGCAGTACTTC